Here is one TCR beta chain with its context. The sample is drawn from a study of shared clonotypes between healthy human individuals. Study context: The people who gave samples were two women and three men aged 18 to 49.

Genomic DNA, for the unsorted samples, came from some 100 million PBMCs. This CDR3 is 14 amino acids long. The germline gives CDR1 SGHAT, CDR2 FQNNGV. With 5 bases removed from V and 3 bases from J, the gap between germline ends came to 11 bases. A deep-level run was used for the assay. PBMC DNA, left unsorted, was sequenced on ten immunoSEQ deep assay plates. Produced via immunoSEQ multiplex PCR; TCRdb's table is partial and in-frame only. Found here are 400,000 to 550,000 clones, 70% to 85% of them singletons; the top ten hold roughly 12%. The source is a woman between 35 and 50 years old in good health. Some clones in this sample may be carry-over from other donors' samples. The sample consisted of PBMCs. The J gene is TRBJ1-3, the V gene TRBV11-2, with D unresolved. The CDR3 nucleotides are TGTGCCAGCAGCATGAATAACCTTGGAAACACCATATATTTT. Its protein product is CASSMNNLGNTIYF.